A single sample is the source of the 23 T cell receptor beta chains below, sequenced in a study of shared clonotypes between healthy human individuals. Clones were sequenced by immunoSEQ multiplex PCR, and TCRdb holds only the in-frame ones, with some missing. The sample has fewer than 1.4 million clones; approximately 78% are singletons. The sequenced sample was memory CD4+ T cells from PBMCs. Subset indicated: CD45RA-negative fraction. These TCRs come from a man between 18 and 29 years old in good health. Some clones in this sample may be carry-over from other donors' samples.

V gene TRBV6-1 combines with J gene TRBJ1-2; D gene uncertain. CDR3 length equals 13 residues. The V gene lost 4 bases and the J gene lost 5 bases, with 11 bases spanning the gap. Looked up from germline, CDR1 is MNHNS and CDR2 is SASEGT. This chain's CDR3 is CASSASVSYGYTF. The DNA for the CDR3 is TGTGCCAGCAGTGCCTCAGTTTCTTATGGCTACACCTTC.

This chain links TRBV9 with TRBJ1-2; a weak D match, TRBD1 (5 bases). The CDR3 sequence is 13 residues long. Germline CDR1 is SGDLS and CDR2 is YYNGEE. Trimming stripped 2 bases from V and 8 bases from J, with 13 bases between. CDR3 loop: CASSVGRVGGYTF. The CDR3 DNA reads TGTGCCAGCAGCGTGGGGCGCGTTGGGGGCTACACCTTC.

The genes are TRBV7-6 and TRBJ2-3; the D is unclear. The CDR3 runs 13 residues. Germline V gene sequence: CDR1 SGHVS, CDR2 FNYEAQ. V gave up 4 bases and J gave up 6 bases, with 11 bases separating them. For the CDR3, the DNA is TGTGCCAGCAGCTCCCCCCCCACGGATACGCAGTATTTT. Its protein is CASSSPPTDTQYF.

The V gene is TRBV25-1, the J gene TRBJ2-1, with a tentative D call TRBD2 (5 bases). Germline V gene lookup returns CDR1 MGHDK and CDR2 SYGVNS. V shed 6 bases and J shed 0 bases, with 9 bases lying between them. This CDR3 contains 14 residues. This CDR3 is CASRAGDSYNEQFF. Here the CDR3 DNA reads TGTGCCAGCAGGGCGGGCGACTCCTACAATGAGCAGTTCTTC.

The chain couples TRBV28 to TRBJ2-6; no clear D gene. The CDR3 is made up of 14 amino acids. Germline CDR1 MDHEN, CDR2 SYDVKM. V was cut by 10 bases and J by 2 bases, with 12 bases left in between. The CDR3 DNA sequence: TGTGCCATTCAAACTCGGGCTGGGGCCAACGTCCTGACTTTC. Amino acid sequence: CAIQTRAGANVLTF. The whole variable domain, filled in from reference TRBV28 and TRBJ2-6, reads DVKVTQSSRYLVKRTGEKVFLECVQDMDHENMFWYRQDPGLGLRLIYFSYDVKMKEKGDIPEGYSVSREKKERFSLILESASTNQTSMYLCAIQTRAGANVLTFGAGSRLTVL.

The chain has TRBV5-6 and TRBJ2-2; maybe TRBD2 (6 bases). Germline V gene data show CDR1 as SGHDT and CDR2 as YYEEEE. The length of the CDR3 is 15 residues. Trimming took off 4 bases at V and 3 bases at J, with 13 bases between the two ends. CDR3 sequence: CASSRERGDTGELFF. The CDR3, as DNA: TGTGCCAGCAGCCGGGAGAGGGGTGACACCGGGGAGCTGTTTTTT.

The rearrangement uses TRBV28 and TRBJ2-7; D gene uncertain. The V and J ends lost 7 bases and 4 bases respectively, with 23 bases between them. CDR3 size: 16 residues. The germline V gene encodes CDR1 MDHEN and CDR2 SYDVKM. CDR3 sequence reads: CASTSVAGPQKYEQYF. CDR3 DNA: TGTGCCAGCACCTCCGTAGCAGGACCCCAGAAATACGAGCAGTACTTC.

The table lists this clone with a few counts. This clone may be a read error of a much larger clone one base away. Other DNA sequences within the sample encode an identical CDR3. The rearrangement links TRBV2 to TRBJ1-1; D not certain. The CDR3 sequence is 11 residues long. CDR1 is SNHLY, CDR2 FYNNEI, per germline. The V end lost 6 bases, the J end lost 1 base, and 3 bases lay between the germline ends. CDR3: CASRRNTEAFF. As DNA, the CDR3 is TGTGCCAGCAGACGGAACACTGAAGCTTTCTTT. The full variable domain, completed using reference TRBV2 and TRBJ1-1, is EPEVTQTPSHQVTQMGQEVILRCVPISNHLYFYWYRQILGQKVEFLVSFYNNEISEKSEIFDDQFSVERPDGSNFTLKIRSTKLEDSAMYFCASRRNTEAFFGQGTRLTVV.

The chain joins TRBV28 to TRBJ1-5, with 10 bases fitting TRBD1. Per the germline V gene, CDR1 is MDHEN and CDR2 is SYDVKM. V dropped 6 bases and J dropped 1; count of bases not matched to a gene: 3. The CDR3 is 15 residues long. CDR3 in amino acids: CASRGQGSSNQPQHF. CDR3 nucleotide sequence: TGTGCCAGCAGGGGACAGGGGTCGAGCAATCAGCCCCAGCATTTT.

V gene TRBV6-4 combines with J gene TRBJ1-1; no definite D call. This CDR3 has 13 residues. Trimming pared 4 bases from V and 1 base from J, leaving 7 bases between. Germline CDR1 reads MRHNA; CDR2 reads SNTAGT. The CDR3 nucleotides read TGTGCCAGCAGTGTTGAGGGGAACACTGAAGCTTTCTTT. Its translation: CASSVEGNTEAFF.

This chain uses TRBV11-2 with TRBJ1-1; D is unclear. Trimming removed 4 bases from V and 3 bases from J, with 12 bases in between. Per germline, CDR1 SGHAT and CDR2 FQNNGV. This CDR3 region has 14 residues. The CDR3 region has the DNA TGTGCCAGCAGCTCCCAACCGGGTGACACTGAAGCTTTCTTT. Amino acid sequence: CASSSQPGDTEAFF.

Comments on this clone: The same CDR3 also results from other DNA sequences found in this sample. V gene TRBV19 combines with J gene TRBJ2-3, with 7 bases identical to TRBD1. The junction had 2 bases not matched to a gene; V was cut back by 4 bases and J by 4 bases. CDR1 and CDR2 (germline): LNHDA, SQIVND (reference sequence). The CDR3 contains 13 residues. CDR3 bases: TGTGCCAGTAGTAGCGACAGGGCAGATACGCAGTATTTT. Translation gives CASSSDRADTQYF. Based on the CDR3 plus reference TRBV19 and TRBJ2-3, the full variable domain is DGGITQSPKYLFRKEGQNVTLSCEQNLNHDAMYWYRQDPGQGLRLIYYSQIVNDFQKGDIAEGYSVSREKKESFPLTVTSAQKNPTAFYLCASSSDRADTQYFGPGTRLTVL.

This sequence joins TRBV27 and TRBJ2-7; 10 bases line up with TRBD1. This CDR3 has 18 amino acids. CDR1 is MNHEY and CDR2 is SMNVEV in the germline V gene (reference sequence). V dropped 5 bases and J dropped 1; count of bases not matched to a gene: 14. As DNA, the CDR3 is TGTGCCAGCAGTCCCTCCCCCCCCGTGGGACAGGGGTCCTACGAGCAGTACTTC. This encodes CASSPSPPVGQGSYEQYF.

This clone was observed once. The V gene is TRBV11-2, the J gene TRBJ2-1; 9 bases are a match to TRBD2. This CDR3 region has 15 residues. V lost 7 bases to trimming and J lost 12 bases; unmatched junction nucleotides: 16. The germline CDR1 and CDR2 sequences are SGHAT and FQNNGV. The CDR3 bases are TGTGCCAGCACCCCCGGGCTAGCGGGGTCCTTAGGGCAGTTCTTC. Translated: CASTPGLAGSLGQFF.

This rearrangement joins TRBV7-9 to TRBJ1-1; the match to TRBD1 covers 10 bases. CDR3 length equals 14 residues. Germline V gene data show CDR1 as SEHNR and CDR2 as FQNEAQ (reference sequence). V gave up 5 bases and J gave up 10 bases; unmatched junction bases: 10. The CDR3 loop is CASSPSRQGAGAFF. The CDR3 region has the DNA TGTGCCAGCAGCCCTAGCCGACAGGGGGCTGGAGCTTTCTTT. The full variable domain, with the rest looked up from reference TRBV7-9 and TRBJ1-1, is DTGVSQNPRHKITKRGQNVTFRCDPISEHNRLYWYRQTLGQGPEFLTYFQNEAQLEKSRLLSDRFSAERPKGSFSTLEIQRTEQGDSAMYLCASSPSRQGAGAFFGQGTRLTVV.

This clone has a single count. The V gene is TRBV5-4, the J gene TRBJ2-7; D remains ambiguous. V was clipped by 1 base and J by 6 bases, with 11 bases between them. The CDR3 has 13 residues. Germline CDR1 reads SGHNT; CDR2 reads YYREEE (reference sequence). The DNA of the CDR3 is TGTGCCAGCAGCTTGAGTCTTTTGGGCGAGCAGTACTTC. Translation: CASSLSLLGEQYF.

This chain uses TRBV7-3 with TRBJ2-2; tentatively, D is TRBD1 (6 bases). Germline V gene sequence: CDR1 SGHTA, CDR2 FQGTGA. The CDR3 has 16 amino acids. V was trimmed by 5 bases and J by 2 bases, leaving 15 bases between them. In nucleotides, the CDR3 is TGTGCCAGCAGCCCCTTTGGACAGCTTAACACCGGGGAGCTGTTTTTT. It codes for CASSPFGQLNTGELFF.

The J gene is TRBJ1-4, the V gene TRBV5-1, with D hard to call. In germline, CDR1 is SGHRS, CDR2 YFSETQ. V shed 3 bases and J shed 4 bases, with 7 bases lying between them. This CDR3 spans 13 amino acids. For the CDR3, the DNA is TGCGCCAGCAGCTCGGGCGGTAATGAAAAACTGTTTTTT. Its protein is CASSSGGNEKLFF.

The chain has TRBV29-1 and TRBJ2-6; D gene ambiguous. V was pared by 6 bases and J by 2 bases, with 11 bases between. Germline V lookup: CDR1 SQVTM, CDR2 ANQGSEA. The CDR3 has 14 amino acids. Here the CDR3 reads CSVGANAGANVLTF. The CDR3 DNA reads TGCAGCGTCGGAGCCAATGCTGGGGCCAACGTCCTGACTTTC.

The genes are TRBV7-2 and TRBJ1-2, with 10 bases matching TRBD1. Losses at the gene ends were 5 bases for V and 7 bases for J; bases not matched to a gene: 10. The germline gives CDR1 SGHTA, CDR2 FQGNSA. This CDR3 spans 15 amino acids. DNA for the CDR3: TGTGCCAGCAGCACAGCCGGGACAGGGGCAGTTGGCTACACCTTC. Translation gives CASSTAGTGAVGYTF.

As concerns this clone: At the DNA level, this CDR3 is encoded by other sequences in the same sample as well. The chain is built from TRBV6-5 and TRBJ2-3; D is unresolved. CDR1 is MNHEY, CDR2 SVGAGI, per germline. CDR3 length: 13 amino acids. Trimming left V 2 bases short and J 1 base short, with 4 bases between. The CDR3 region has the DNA TGTGCCAGCAGTTACCCAGGCACAGATACGCAGTATTTT. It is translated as CASSYPGTDTQYF.

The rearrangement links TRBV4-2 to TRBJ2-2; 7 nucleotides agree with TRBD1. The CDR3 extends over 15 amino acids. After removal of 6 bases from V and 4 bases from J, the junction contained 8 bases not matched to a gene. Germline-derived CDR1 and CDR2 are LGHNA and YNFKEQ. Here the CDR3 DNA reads TGTGCCAGCAGAGCAGGGGGATTGGGCACCGGGGAGCTGTTTTTT. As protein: CASRAGGLGTGELFF.

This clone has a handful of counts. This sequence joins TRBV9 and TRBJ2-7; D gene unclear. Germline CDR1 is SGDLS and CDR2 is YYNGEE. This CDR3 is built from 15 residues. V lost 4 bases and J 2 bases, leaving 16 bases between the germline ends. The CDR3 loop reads CASSPSSPRPYEQYF. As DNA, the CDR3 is TGTGCCAGCAGCCCCTCAAGCCCCCGACCCTACGAGCAGTACTTC.